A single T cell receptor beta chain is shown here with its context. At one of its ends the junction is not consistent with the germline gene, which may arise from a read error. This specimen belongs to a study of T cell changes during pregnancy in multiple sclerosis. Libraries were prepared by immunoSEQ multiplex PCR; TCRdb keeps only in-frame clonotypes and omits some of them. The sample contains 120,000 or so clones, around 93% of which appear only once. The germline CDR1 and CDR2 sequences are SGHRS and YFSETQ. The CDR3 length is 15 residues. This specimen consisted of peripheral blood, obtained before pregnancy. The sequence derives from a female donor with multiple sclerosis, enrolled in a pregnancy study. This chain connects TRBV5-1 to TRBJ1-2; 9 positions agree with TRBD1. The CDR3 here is CASSLGTGSVDGYTF. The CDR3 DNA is TGCGCCAGCAGTTTGGGGACAGGGTCTGTGGATGGCTACACCTTC.